What follows are 2 T cell receptor beta chains derived from one specimen sequenced in a study of T cells in Graves' hyperthyroidism and ophthalmopathy (dated 2019 in TCRdb). The library was obtained by multiplex PCR. Reads for this sample came from an Illumina HiSeq 2000. TCR beta CDR3 regions were amplified from RNA transcripts. The first round of RT-PCR for the TCR CDR3 was performed with the HTBI primer set and the Qiagen OneStep RT-PCR kit. TCRdb reprocessing: public reads trimmed at Q25 with fastp, clones called with MiXCR, in-frame beta chains kept. Entries are consolidated by CDR3 protein sequence, retaining the most common genes and DNA. Counted in this sample were some 720,000 distinct CDR3 sequences; about 17% of them appeared once. Around 7.7% of the sample goes to the ten largest clones. What was sequenced was blood. Receptors originate from a young man with Graves' hyperthyroidism.

This chain uses TRBV30 with TRBJ1-2, with 7 nucleotides matching TRBD1. Germline CDR1 and CDR2: GTSNPN and SVGIG (reference sequence). The CDR3 has 12 amino acids. Trimming took 8 bases from V and 2 from J; bases not matched to a gene: 5. Here the CDR3 DNA reads TGTGCCGGCCAAGGGGGCAACTATGGCTACACCTTC. This gives the protein CAGQGGNYGYTF.

This clonotype occurred a few times. The chain is built from TRBV7-9 and TRBJ2-7; possibly TRBD1 or TRBD2 for D (5 bases each). The CDR3 extends over 13 amino acids. V lost 3 bases and J 5 bases, leaving 11 bases between the germline ends. The germline V gene has CDR1 SEHNR and CDR2 FQNEAQ (reference sequence). CDR3 sequence reads: CASSFGDRNEQYF. In DNA form, the CDR3 reads TGTGCCAGCAGCTTCGGGGACCGGAACGAGCAGTACTTC.